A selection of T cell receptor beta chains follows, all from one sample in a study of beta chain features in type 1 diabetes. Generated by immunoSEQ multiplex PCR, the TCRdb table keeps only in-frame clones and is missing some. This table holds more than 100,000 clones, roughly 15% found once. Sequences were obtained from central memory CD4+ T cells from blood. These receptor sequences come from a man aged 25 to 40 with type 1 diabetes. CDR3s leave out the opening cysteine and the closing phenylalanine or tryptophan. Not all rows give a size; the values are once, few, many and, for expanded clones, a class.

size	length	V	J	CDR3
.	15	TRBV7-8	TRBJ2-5	ASSSLGTTNDQETQY
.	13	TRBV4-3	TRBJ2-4	ASSQDWTGRDIQY
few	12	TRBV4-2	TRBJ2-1	ASRLRDSYNEQF
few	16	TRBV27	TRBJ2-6	ASMGFGTDLSGANVLT
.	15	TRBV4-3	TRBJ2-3	ASSQRLAVSSTDTQY
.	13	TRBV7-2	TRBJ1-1	ASSPRQGRNTEAF
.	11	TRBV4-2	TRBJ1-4	ASSRNKGEKLF
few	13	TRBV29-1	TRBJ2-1	SVHTTGRSYNEQF
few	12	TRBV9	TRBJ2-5	ASSVEGGRETQY
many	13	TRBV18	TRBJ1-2	ASSPRTGEDYGYT
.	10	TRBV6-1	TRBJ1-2	ATSQDYYGYT
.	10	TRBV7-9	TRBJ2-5	ASTLVGETQY
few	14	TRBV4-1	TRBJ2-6	ASSQGDRAGANVLT
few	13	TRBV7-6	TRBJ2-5	ASNNGLAGLETQY
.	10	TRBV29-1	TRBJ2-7	SVRQPSYEQY
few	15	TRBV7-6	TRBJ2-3	ASSLTSGGQLTDTQY
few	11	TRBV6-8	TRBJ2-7	ASRNDRGYEQY
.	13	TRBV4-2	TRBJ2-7	ASSQDFVGGYEQY
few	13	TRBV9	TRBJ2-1	ASSVGGAGSSEQF
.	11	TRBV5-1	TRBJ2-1	ASSLEVANEQF
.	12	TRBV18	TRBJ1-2	ASSSTGANYGYT
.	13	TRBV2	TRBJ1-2	ASSDRSAGGYGYT
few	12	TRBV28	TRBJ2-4	ASSLTATKNIQY
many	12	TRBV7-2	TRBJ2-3	ASSLAAGADTQY
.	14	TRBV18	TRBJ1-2	ASSPGSEGANYGYT
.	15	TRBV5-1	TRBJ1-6	ASSFDGRSSYNSPLH
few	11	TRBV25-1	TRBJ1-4	ASSDWGNEKLF
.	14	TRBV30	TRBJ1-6	AWSVDRSSYNSPLH
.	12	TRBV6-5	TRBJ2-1	ASRWTSGGNEQF
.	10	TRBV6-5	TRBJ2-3	ASRTATDTQY
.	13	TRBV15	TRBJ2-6	ATSRDVSGANVLT
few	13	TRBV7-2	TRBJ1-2	ASSLDTGGSSGYT
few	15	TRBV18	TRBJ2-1	ASSPYSTRVSYNEQF
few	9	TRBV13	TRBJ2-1	ASSLGVEQF
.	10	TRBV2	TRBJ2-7	ASGTIPYEQY
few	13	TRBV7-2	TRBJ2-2	ASRLSAENTGELF
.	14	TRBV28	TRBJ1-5	ASSSSTGTRNQPQH
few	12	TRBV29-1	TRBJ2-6	SVAGGSGANVLT
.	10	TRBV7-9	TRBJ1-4	ASSLEDLKLF
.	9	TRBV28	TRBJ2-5	ASSQLATQY
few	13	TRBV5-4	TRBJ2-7	ASSLQGVGAYEQY
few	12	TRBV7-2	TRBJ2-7	ASSLASGAYEQY
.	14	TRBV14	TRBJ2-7	ASSQDKARQTYEQY
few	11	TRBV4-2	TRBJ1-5	ASSQDSGQPQH
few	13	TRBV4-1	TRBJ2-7	ASSQVSGQMYEQY
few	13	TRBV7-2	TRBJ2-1	ASSLLGTQGNEQF
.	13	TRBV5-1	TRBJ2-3	ASSSGLAERDTQY
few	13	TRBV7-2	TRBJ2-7	ASSLVWEGNYEQY
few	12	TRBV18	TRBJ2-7	ASSAERTGVEQY
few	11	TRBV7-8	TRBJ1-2	ASSPQGENGYT
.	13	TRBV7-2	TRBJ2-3	ASSPDRSRTNTQY
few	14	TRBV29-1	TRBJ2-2	SVGGFARGNTGELF
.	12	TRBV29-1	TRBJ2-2	SVWTPSGTGELF
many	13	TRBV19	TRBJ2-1	ASQERTGTRDEQF
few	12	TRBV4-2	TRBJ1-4	ASSQDRDGEKLF
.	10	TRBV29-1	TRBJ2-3	SVDQGTDTQY
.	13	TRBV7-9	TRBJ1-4	ASSLSGAYREKLF
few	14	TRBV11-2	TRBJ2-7	ASSDGTSGGIHEQY